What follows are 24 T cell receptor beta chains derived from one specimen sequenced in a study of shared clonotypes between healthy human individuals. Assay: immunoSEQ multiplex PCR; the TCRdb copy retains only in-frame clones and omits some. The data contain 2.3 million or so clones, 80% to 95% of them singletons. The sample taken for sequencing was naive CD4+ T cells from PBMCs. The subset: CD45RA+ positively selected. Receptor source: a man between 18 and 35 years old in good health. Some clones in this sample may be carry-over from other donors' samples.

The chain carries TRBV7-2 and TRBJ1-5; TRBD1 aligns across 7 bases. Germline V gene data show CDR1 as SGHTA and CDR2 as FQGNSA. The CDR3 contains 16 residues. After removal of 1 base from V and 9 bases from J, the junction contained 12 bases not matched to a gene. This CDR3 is CASSLGLDRGQGPQHF. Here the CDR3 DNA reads TGTGCCAGCAGCTTAGGATTGGATAGGGGGCAGGGGCCCCAGCATTTT. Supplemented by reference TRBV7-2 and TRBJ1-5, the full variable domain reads GAGVSQSPSNKVTEKGKDVELRCDPISGHTALYWYRQSLGQGLEFLIYFQGNSAPDKSGLPSDRFSAERTGGSVSTLTIQRTQQEDSAVYLCASSLGLDRGQGPQHFGDGTRLSIL.

The DNA of the CDR3 is TGCGCCAGCAGCCAAGCACATTCTAACTATGGCTACACCTTC. Amino acids: CASSQAHSNYGYTF. The rearrangement joins TRBV4-3 to TRBJ1-2; D ambiguous. The CDR3 loop spans 14 amino acids. V lost 1 base and J 0 bases, leaving 6 bases between the germline ends. CDR1 and CDR2 (germline): LGHNA, YSLEER.

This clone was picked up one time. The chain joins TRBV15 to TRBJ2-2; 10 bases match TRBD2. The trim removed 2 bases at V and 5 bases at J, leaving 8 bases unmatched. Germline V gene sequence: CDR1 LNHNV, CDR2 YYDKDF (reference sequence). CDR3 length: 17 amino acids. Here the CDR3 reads CATSRNPGLAVTGELFF. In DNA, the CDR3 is TGTGCCACCAGCAGAAACCCCGGACTAGCGGTAACCGGGGAGCTGTTTTTT. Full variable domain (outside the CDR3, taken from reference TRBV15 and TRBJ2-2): DAMVIQNPRYQVTQFGKPVTLSCSQTLNHNVMYWYQQKSSQAPKLLFHYYDKDFNNEADTPDNFQSRRPNTSFCFLDIRSPGLGDTAMYLCATSRNPGLAVTGELFFGEGSRLTVL.

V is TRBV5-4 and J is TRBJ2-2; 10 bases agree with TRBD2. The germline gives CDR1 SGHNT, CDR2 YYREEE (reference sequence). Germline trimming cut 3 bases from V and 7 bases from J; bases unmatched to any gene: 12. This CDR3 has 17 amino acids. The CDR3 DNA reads TGTGCCAGCAGCTCGAGGGCAGCGGGAGGGCCCGGCGGGGAGCTGTTTTTT. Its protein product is CASSSRAAGGPGGELFF.

The CDR3 sequence is CASSQDAGTTEAFF. CDR3 coding DNA: TGTGCCAGCAGCCAAGATGCGGGGACCACTGAAGCTTTCTTT. The rearrangement uses TRBV4-2 and TRBJ1-1, with a possible D match to TRBD1 (5 bases). Germline CDR1 and CDR2: LGHNA and YNFKEQ. V was shortened by 0 bases and J by 4 bases, with 9 bases between the two germline ends. This CDR3 is built from 14 residues.

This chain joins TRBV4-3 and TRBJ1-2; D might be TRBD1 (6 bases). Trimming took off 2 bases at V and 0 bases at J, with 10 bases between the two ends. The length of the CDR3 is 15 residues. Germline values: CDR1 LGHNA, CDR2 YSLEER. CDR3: CASSQMQGSNYGYTF. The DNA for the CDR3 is TGCGCCAGCAGCCAAATGCAGGGGTCTAACTATGGCTACACCTTC.

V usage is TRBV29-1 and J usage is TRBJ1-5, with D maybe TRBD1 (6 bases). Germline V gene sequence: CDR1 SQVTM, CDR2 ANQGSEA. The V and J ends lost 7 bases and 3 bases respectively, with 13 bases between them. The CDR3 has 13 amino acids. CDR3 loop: CSGSGQINQPQHF. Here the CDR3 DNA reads TGCAGCGGGTCCGGACAGATCAATCAGCCCCAGCATTTT.

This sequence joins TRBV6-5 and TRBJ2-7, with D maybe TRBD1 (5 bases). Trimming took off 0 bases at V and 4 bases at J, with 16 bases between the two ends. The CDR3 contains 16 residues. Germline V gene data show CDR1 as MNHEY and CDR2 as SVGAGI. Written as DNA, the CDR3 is TGTGCCAGCAGTTACTCGATCAGCAGGGTGGCGTACGAGCAGTACTTC. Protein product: CASSYSISRVAYEQYF.

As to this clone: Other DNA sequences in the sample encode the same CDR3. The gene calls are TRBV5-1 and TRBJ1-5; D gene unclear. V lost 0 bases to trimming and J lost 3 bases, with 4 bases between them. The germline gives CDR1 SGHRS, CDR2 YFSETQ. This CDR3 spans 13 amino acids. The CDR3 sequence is CASSLDFNQPQHF. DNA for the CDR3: TGCGCCAGCAGCTTGGACTTCAATCAGCCCCAGCATTTT.

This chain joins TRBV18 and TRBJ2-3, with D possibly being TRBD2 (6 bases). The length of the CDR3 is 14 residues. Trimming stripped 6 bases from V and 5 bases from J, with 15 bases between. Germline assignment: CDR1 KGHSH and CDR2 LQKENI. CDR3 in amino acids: CASSPPGRLDTQYF. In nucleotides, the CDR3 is TGTGCCAGCTCTCCTCCCGGGAGACTAGATACGCAGTATTTT.

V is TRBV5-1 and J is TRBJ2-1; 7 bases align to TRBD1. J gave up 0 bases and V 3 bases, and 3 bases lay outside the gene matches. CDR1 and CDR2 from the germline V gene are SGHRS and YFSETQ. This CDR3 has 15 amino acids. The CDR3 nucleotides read TGCGCCAGCAGCTCGAGGGACAGCTCCTACAATGAGCAGTTCTTC. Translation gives CASSSRDSSYNEQFF.

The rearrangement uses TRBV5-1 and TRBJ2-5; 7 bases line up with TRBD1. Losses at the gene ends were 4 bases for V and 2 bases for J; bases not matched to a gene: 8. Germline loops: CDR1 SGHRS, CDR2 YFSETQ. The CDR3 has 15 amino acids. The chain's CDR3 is CASSHAGTAQETQYF. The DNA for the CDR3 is TGCGCCAGCAGCCATGCTGGGACAGCACAAGAGACCCAGTACTTC. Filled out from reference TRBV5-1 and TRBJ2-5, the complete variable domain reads KAGVTQTPRYLIKTRGQQVTLSCSPISGHRSVSWYQQTPGQGLQFLFEYFSETQRNKGNFPGRFSGRQFSNSRSEMNVSTLELGDSALYLCASSHAGTAQETQYFGPGTRLLVL.

CDR3 sequence (DNA): TGTGCCAGCACCCTCCAGGGATCCTACGAGCAGTACTTC. Protein product: CASTLQGSYEQYF. The chain couples TRBV25-1 to TRBJ2-7, with TRBD1 as a possible D gene (5 bases). This CDR3 has 13 residues. Germline CDR1 and CDR2: MGHDK and SYGVNS. The V end was cut by 7 bases, the J end by 1 base, with 11 bases between.

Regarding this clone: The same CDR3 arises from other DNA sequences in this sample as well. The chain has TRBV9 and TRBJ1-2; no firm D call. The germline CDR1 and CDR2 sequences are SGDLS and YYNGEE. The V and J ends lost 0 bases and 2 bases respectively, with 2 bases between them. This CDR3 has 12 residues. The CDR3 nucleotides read TGTGCCAGCAGCGTAGGGAACTATGGCTACACCTTC. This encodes CASSVGNYGYTF.

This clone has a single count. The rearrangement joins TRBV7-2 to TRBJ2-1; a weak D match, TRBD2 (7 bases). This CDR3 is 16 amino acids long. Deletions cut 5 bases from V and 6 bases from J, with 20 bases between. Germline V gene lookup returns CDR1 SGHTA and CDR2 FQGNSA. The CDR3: CASSPGGRGLANEQFF. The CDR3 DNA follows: TGTGCCAGCAGCCCCGGGGGGCGGGGGTTGGCCAATGAGCAGTTCTTC.

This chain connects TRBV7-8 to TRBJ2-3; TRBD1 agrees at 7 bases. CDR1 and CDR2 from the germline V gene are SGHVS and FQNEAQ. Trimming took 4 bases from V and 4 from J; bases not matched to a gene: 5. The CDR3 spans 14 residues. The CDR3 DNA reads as TGTGCCAGCAGCTCCAACACAGGGGCAGATACGCAGTATTTT. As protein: CASSSNTGADTQYF.

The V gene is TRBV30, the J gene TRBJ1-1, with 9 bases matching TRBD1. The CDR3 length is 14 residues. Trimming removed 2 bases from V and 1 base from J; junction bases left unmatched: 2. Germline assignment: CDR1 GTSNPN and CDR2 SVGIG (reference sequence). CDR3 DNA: TGTGCCTGGAGTAAGGACAGGGGGAACACTGAAGCTTTCTTT. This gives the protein CAWSKDRGNTEAFF. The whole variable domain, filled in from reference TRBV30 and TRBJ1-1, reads SQTIHQWPATLVQPVGSPLSLECTVEGTSNPNLYWYRQAAGRGLQLLFYSVGIGQISSEVPQNLSASRPQDRQFILSSKKLLLSDSGFYLCAWSKDRGNTEAFFGQGTRLTVV.

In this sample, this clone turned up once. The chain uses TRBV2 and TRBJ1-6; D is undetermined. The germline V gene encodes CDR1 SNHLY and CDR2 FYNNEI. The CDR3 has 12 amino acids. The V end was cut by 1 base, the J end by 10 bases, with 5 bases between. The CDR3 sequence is CASSEGWSPLHF. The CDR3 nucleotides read TGTGCCAGCAGTGAAGGCTGGTCACCCCTCCACTTT.

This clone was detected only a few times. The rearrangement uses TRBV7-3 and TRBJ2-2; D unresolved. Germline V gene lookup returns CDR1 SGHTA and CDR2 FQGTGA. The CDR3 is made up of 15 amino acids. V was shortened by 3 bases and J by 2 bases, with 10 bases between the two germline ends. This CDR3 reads CASSFFASNTGELFF. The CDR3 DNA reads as TGTGCCAGCAGCTTTTTCGCCTCAAACACCGGGGAGCTGTTTTTT.

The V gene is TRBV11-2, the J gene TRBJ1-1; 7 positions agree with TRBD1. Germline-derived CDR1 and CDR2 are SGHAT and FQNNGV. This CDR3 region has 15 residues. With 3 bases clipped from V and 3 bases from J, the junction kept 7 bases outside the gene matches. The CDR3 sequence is CASSLRQGGDTEAFF. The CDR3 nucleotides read TGTGCCAGCAGCTTGCGTCAGGGGGGCGACACTGAAGCTTTCTTT.

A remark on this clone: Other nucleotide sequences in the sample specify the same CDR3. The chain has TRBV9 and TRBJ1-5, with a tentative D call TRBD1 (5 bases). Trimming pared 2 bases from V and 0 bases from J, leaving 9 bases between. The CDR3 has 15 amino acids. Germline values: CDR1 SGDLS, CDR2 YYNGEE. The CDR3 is CASSVEGFSNQPQHF. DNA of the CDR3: TGTGCCAGCAGCGTTGAGGGGTTTAGCAATCAGCCCCAGCATTTT.

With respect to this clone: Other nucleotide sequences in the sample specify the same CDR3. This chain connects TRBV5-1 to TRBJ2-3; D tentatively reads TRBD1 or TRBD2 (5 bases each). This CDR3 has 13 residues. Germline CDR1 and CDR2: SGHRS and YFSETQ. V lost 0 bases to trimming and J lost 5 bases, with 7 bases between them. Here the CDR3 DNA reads TGCGCCAGCAGCTTGGGAGGGGTAGATACGCAGTATTTT. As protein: CASSLGGVDTQYF.

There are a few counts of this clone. The CDR3 DNA reads as TGTGCCAGCAGCGACGAACAGAAGAACACTGAAGCTTTCTTT. Residues: CASSDEQKNTEAFF. The chain carries TRBV7-9 and TRBJ1-1, with unresolved D. The germline V gene has CDR1 SEHNR and CDR2 FQNEAQ (reference sequence). The V gene lost 5 bases and the J gene lost 1 base, with 11 bases spanning the gap. The CDR3 is 14 residues long.

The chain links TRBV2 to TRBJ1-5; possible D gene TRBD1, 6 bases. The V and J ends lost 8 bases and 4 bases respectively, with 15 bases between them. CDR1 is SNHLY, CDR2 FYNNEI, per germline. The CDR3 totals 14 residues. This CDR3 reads CASGGGRANQPQHF. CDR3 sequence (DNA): TGTGCCAGCGGGGGGGGCAGGGCGAATCAGCCCCAGCATTTT.